The 20 T cell receptor beta chains in this list originate from one sample, sequenced in a study of shared clonotypes between healthy human individuals. Some clones are missing from TCRdb's copy, which holds only in-frame ones; the method was immunoSEQ multiplex PCR. Altogether approximately 2,300,000 clones are present, approximately 90% being singletons, with the ten largest covering 0.37%. The sequencing sample was made of naive CD4+ T cells from PBMCs. The sample's subset: CD45RA+ positively selected. These receptors all stem from a young man in good health. Some clones in this sample may be carry-over from other donors' samples.

The V call is TRBV6-6, the J call TRBJ2-3; TRBD2 matches 9 bases. V was pared by 5 bases and J by 6 bases, with 6 bases of the junction left unmatched. The germline gives CDR1 MNHNY, CDR2 SVGAGI (reference sequence). CDR3 size: 14 residues. CDR3 coding DNA: TGTGCCAGCAGTAGGACTAGCGCGTCGGATACGCAGTATTTT. Its translation: CASSRTSASDTQYF.

This clone was observed a handful of times. V usage is TRBV6-6 and J usage is TRBJ2-2; D gene unclear. Per germline, CDR1 MNHNY and CDR2 SVGAGI (reference sequence). V lost 2 bases, J lost 4 bases, and 8 bases lay in between. The CDR3 has 14 amino acids. CDR3 in DNA: TGTGCCAGCAGTTACACATTAAGCACCGGGGAGCTGTTTTTT. It yields the protein CASSYTLSTGELFF.

This clone was detected only once. V and J are TRBV6-1 and TRBJ2-5; D unclear. From germline, CDR1 is MNHNS and CDR2 SASEGT. Trimming removed 5 bases at V and 6 bases at J, with 7 bases between. CDR3 length equals 11 residues. CDR3 residues: CASSPIQTQYF. CDR3 DNA: TGTGCCAGCAGTCCGATACAGACCCAGTACTTC.

The chain links TRBV5-4 to TRBJ2-1, with TRBD2 identical over 7 bases. The germline CDR1 and CDR2 sequences are SGHNT and YYREEE (reference sequence). The CDR3 is 17 amino acids. After removal of 4 bases from V and 2 bases from J, the junction contained 12 bases not matched to a gene. The CDR3 region is CASSAGSGGGTYNEQFF. Written as DNA, the CDR3 is TGTGCCAGCAGCGCCGGATCTGGGGGAGGGACCTACAATGAGCAGTTCTTC.

V usage is TRBV6-1 and J usage is TRBJ2-7, with D uncertain. Germline loops: CDR1 MNHNS, CDR2 SASEGT. Trimming removed 4 bases at V and 2 bases at J, with 15 bases between. The CDR3 is 15 amino acids. In DNA form, the CDR3 reads TGTGCCAGCAGTGCCGACGTGAGGTCAACCTACGAGCAGTACTTC. Its protein product is CASSADVRSTYEQYF.

This chain joins TRBV19 and TRBJ2-3; the D gene is possibly TRBD1 (6 bases). The V gene lost 4 bases and the J gene lost 0 bases, with 11 bases spanning the gap. CDR1 is LNHDA, CDR2 SQIVND, per germline (reference sequence). CDR3 size: 15 residues. The CDR3 spells CASSTPGQSTDTQYF. CDR3 in DNA: TGTGCCAGTAGTACTCCGGGACAAAGCACAGATACGCAGTATTTT.

The rearrangement uses TRBV28 and TRBJ2-1; D unresolved. Germline V gene lookup returns CDR1 MDHEN and CDR2 SYDVKM. This CDR3 contains 10 residues. Trimming left V 4 bases short and J 10 bases short, with 5 bases between. The CDR3: CASSSKEQFF. The CDR3 DNA reads TGTGCCAGCAGTTCTAAGGAGCAGTTCTTC.

The chain uses TRBV5-1 and TRBJ2-7; D may be TRBD1 (6 bases). The CDR3 runs 16 residues. The V end lost 6 bases, the J end lost 2 bases, and 21 bases lay between the germline ends. Germline V gene lookup returns CDR1 SGHRS and CDR2 YFSETQ. DNA of the CDR3: TGCGCCAGCACCCCCTCGGGTGGTACAGGGCCCTACGAGCAGTACTTC. Translating it yields CASTPSGGTGPYEQYF. Together with reference TRBV5-1 and TRBJ2-7, the CDR3 gives the full variable domain: KAGVTQTPRYLIKTRGQQVTLSCSPISGHRSVSWYQQTPGQGLQFLFEYFSETQRNKGNFPGRFSGRQFSNSRSEMNVSTLELGDSALYLCASTPSGGTGPYEQYFGPGTRLTVT.

The table lists this clone with a few counts. The chain recombines TRBV30 with TRBJ1-1; D is unclear. This CDR3 spans 13 amino acids. Trimming cost V 0 bases and J 7 bases, with 12 bases left between them. In germline, CDR1 is GTSNPN, CDR2 SVGIG (reference sequence). The CDR3 protein is CAWSVVDKGEAFF. CDR3 bases: TGTGCCTGGAGTGTAGTCGATAAGGGTGAAGCTTTCTTT.

The chain joins TRBV5-6 to TRBJ1-5; TRBD1 matches at 8 bases. This CDR3 has 17 residues. Losses at the gene ends were 0 bases for V and 1 base for J; bases not matched to a gene: 6. CDR1 and CDR2 (germline): SGHDT, YYEEEE. The CDR3 loop is CASSLGQGIPSNQPQHF. CDR3 sequence (DNA): TGTGCCAGCAGCTTGGGACAGGGGATACCAAGCAATCAGCCCCAGCATTTT.

The chain is built from TRBV25-1 and TRBJ2-1; a possible D gene is TRBD2 (5 bases). The CDR3 consists of 15 residues. V lost 2 bases and J lost 5, with 13 bases in between. Per the germline V gene, CDR1 is MGHDK and CDR2 is SYGVNS. The CDR3 sequence: CASSERPPGNNEQFF. CDR3 nucleotides: TGTGCCAGCAGTGAACGGCCCCCCGGGAACAATGAGCAGTTCTTC. The whole variable domain, remainder taken from reference TRBV25-1 and TRBJ2-1, is EADIYQTPRYLVIGTGKKITLECSQTMGHDKMYWYQQDPGMELHLIHYSYGVNSTEKGDLSSESTVSRIRTEHFPLTLESARPSHTSQYLCASSERPPGNNEQFFGPGTRLTVL.

This clone has only one observation. The genes are TRBV5-5 and TRBJ2-7, with D perhaps assigned TRBD1 or TRBD2 (6 bases each). Germline lookup yields CDR1 SGHKS and CDR2 YYEKEE (reference sequence). The CDR3 has 16 amino acids. Trimming cost V 1 base and J 2 bases, with 16 bases left between them. For the CDR3, the DNA is TGTGCCAGCAGCTTGATTCGGGGGCTCACCACCTACGAGCAGTACTTC. Translated: CASSLIRGLTTYEQYF.

The V call is TRBV7-2, the J call TRBJ2-1; 10 bases are shared with TRBD2. Germline trimming cut 0 bases from V and 9 bases from J; bases unmatched to any gene: 14. Germline V CDR1 and CDR2: SGHTA, FQGNSA. The CDR3 is made up of 18 amino acids. The chain's CDR3 is CASSLASTVGTSVGEQFF. DNA for the CDR3: TGTGCCAGCAGCTTAGCGTCTACAGTAGGGACTAGCGTTGGTGAGCAGTTCTTC.

This chain uses TRBV6-5 with TRBJ1-2; TRBD1 might be the D (5 bases). From germline, CDR1 is MNHEY and CDR2 SVGAGI. The CDR3 has 13 residues. V lost 8 bases and J lost 1, with 11 bases in between. The CDR3 sequence: CASGSTVNYGYTF. The CDR3 nucleotides are TGTGCCAGCGGATCGACAGTTAACTATGGCTACACCTTC.

The J gene is TRBJ2-7, the V gene TRBV30; D is unclear. The CDR3 is 15 residues long. Germline V lookup: CDR1 GTSNPN, CDR2 SVGIG (reference sequence). Trimming removed 3 bases from V and 6 bases from J, with 21 bases in between. Here the CDR3 DNA reads TGTGCCTGGAGGGACGTTACGGTGTCCGGCCTCGAGCAGTACTTC. The encoded protein is CAWRDVTVSGLEQYF.

The V call is TRBV28, the J call TRBJ2-1, with TRBD1 as a possible D gene (5 bases). The germline V gene encodes CDR1 MDHEN and CDR2 SYDVKM. CDR3 length equals 14 residues. V gave up 8 bases and J gave up 6 bases, with 17 bases separating them. The CDR3 reads CASLSPGLSNEQFF. The CDR3 DNA follows: TGTGCCAGCCTCTCGCCAGGGCTGTCCAATGAGCAGTTCTTC.

The chain joins TRBV9 to TRBJ2-7, with TRBD2 matching 10 bases. With V trimmed by 2 bases and J by 5 bases, 4 bases remained unmatched. This CDR3 region has 14 residues. Germline V gene lookup returns CDR1 SGDLS and CDR2 YYNGEE. The CDR3 DNA reads as TGTGCCAGCAGCGTGGCTAGCGGGAGCGACGAGCAGTACTTC. The encoded protein is CASSVASGSDEQYF. Variable domain in full (rest from reference TRBV9 and TRBJ2-7): DSGVTQTPKHLITATGQRVTLRCSPRSGDLSVYWYQQSLDQGLQFLIQYYNGEERAKGNILERFSAQQFPDLHSELNLSSLELGDSALYFCASSVASGSDEQYFGPGTRLTVT.

CDR3 nucleotide sequence: TGTGCCAGTCGTGACCGGGCAACGCATGGCTACACCTTC. It yields the protein CASRDRATHGYTF. V is TRBV28 and J is TRBJ1-2; D is unclear. The CDR3 is made up of 13 amino acids. CDR1 and CDR2 from the germline V gene are MDHEN and SYDVKM. V lost 9 bases and J 6 bases, leaving 17 bases between the germline ends.

The gene calls are TRBV5-8 and TRBJ2-3, with D perhaps matching TRBD1 (6 bases). From germline, CDR1 is SGHTS and CDR2 YDEGEE. V gave up 6 bases and J gave up 6 bases, with 14 bases separating them. The CDR3 covers 13 residues. This CDR3 reads CASTLRGTDTQYF. CDR3 coding DNA: TGTGCCAGCACCCTTAGGGGGACGGATACGCAGTATTTT.

V gene TRBV4-1 combines with J gene TRBJ2-1; 10 nucleotides align to TRBD1. Germline lookup yields CDR1 MGHRA and CDR2 YSYEKL. The CDR3 is 14 residues long. J lost 7 bases, V lost 6 bases, and 6 bases had no gene match. The CDR3, as DNA: TGCGCCAGCAGTCGGGACAGGGGATGGAATGAGCAGTTCTTC. Protein product: CASSRDRGWNEQFF.